What follows are 22 T cell receptor beta chains derived from one specimen sequenced in a study of T-cell memory formation after mild COVID-19. MiXCR, applied by TCRdb to the 5' RACE reads, yields one record per CDR3 protein. This sample has 470,000 or so distinct CDR3 sequences, with around 20% found just once. The material sequenced was PBMCs or a T cell subset sorted from them (not recorded which). The source of these receptors is an adult woman who had mild COVID-19 (a few samples of this study predate the infection). Cell type and time point are not known.

The gene calls are TRBV6-1 and TRBJ2-5; D gene uncertain. This CDR3 is built from 18 residues. Germline CDR1 and CDR2: MNHNS and SASEGT. Between the trimmed V and J ends, which lost 2 bases and 5 bases, there was a span of 24 bases. The CDR3 nucleotides are TGTGCCAGCAGTGAATCTCTGGTAGTGCACGGAATCAGGGAGACCCAGTACTTC. As protein: CASSESLVVHGIRETQYF.

In its sample, this clonotype was seen many times. This chain uses TRBV12-3 or TRBV12-4 with TRBJ1-1; D is perhaps TRBD1 (5 bases). Trimming removed 3 bases at V and 6 bases at J, with 11 bases between. The CDR3 loop spans 13 amino acids. The DNA for the CDR3 is TGTGCCAGCAGTTTCGACAGCGGGGCTGAAGCTTTCTTT. Translating gives CASSFDSGAEAFF.

The chain employs TRBV27 and TRBJ1-1; a weak D match, TRBD1 (6 bases). The germline CDR1 and CDR2 sequences are MNHEY and SMNVEV (reference sequence). This CDR3 comprises 13 residues. The ends were cut back, 7 bases at V and 0 bases at J, with 9 bases in the middle. The CDR3 loop is CASTGQLNTEAFF. CDR3 nucleotide sequence: TGTGCCAGCACCGGACAGCTGAACACTGAAGCTTTCTTT.

CDR3 in DNA: TGTGCCACCAATCAAAACATCGGGCAGGTATATAATGAAAAACTGTTTTTT. Its protein product is CATNQNIGQVYNEKLFF. The rearrangement joins TRBV24-1 to TRBJ1-4; D call uncertain. The CDR3 length is 17 residues. Germline V gene sequence: CDR1 KGHDR, CDR2 SFDVKD. V lost 8 bases and J 4 bases, leaving 22 bases between the germline ends.

This clonotype has only a few counts. The chain employs TRBV13 and TRBJ2-1; D is undetermined. V lost 11 bases, J lost 9 bases, and 17 bases lay in between. Germline CDR1 reads PRHDT; CDR2 reads FYEKMQ (reference sequence). This CDR3 contains 12 residues. The CDR3 spells CAAGLILGEQFF. CDR3 sequence (DNA): TGTGCCGCCGGTCTCATATTGGGTGAGCAGTTCTTC.

CDR3 nucleotide sequence: TGCGCCAGCAGCTTTCTCCCCGGGGATGAAGCTTTCTTT. Translation: CASSFLPGDEAFF. V and J are TRBV5-1 and TRBJ1-1, with no clear D. The V gene's germline CDR1 is SGHRS and CDR2 YFSETQ. There are 13 residues in the CDR3. Trimming took off 2 bases at V and 7 bases at J, with 12 bases between the two ends.

V usage is TRBV4-1 and J usage is TRBJ1-1; D is unresolved. The CDR3 length is 16 residues. From germline, CDR1 is MGHRA and CDR2 YSYEKL. V lost 0 bases to trimming and J lost 6 bases, with 17 bases between them. CDR3 nucleotide sequence: TGCGCCAGCAGCCAAGAGAGGCGGGGTGCATTGTCTGAAGCTTTCTTT. It translates to CASSQERRGALSEAFF.

The chain has TRBV7-9 and TRBJ1-2; TRBD1 is a possible D gene (5 bases). The V end was cut by 0 bases, the J end by 7 bases, with 9 bases between. Germline V gene lookup returns CDR1 SEHNR and CDR2 FQNEAQ (reference sequence). The length of the CDR3 is 13 residues. CDR3 in DNA: TGTGCCAGCAGCTTAGCCGGGGGGTCTGGCTACACCTTC. Residues: CASSLAGGSGYTF.

This chain connects TRBV2 to TRBJ1-4, with 10 bases that match TRBD1. Germline CDR1 is SNHLY and CDR2 is FYNNEI. The trim removed 5 bases at V and 8 bases at J, leaving 8 bases unmatched. The CDR3 spans 15 residues. In nucleotides, the CDR3 is TGTGCCAGCAGTCGCCCGGGACAGGGGCACGAAAAACTGTTTTTT. The encoded protein is CASSRPGQGHEKLFF. Looking up the rest from reference TRBV2 and TRBJ1-4 gives the full variable domain: EPEVTQTPSHQVTQMGQEVILRCVPISNHLYFYWYRQILGQKVEFLVSFYNNEISEKSEIFDDQFSVERPDGSNFTLKIRSTKLEDSAMYFCASSRPGQGHEKLFFGSGTQLSVL.

In its sample, this clonotype was seen many times. The chain couples TRBV7-2 to TRBJ2-7; D is possibly TRBD1 (7 bases). V lost 2 bases to trimming and J lost 2 bases, with 13 bases between them. This CDR3 region has 15 residues. Germline V gene data show CDR1 as SGHTA and CDR2 as FQGNSA. The CDR3 nucleotides are TGTGCCAGCAGCTTACGCCGCGGGACAGCCTACGAGCAGTACTTC. It is translated as CASSLRRGTAYEQYF.

The V and J genes are TRBV7-8 and TRBJ2-5; 8 bases agree with TRBD2. V gave up 5 bases and J gave up 1 base; unmatched junction bases: 6. The CDR3 length is 15 residues. Germline V lookup: CDR1 SGHVS, CDR2 FQNEAQ. Written as DNA, the CDR3 is TGTGCCAGCAGCCCCCGGACTAGCCGCCAAGAGACCCAGTACTTC. Protein sequence: CASSPRTSRQETQYF.

J is TRBJ2-3 and V is TRBV20-1; D unresolved. Germline assignment: CDR1 DFQATT and CDR2 SNEGSKA (reference sequence). The germline V and J ends were trimmed by 5 bases and 0 bases, with 9 bases remaining between them. CDR3 length: 13 amino acids. The CDR3 sequence is CSAPRISTDTQYF. In DNA form, the CDR3 reads TGCAGTGCTCCCCGAATTAGCACAGATACGCAGTATTTT.

The chain is built from TRBV12-3 or TRBV12-4 and TRBJ1-2; no reliable D call. CDR3 length: 14 residues. V was cut by 3 bases and J by 4 bases, with 12 bases left in between. The CDR3 region is CASSLGTAGYGYTF. The CDR3 coding sequence is TGTGCCAGCAGTTTGGGAACAGCCGGCTATGGCTACACCTTC.

The rearrangement links TRBV27 to TRBJ2-3; possible D gene TRBD1, 5 bases. CDR3 length equals 16 residues. Trimming cost V 4 bases and J 0 bases, with 14 bases left between them. Germline V lookup: CDR1 MNHEY, CDR2 SMNVEV (reference sequence). CDR3 amino acids: CASSSEGASSTDTQYF. The CDR3 region has the DNA TGTGCCAGCAGTTCCGAAGGGGCGTCTAGCACAGATACGCAGTATTTT.

The chain uses TRBV24-1 and TRBJ2-1; 8 nucleotides agree with TRBD2. This CDR3 contains 17 residues. The ends lost 4 bases at V and 7 bases at J; junction bases unmatched: 14. CDR1 KGHDR and CDR2 SFDVKD come from the germline V gene. The DNA for the CDR3 is TGTGCCACCAGTGACCGTTCCGGGACTAGGAATTTTAATGAGCAGTTCTTC. The encoded protein is CATSDRSGTRNFNEQFF.

The chain carries TRBV4-3 and TRBJ2-7; 11 nucleotides align to TRBD1. CDR1 LGHNA and CDR2 YSLEER come from the germline V gene. The V and J ends lost 0 bases and 3 bases, in that order; junction bases with no gene match: 4. This CDR3 has 16 amino acids. The CDR3 bases are TGCGCCAGCAGCCAAGATTGGGGGACAGGGGGCTACGAGCAGTACTTC. Protein product: CASSQDWGTGGYEQYF.

This clonotype was detected only a few times. The chain employs TRBV15 and TRBJ1-2; D is perhaps TRBD1 (6 bases). V was shortened by 5 bases and J by 4 bases, with 17 bases between the two germline ends. The V gene's germline CDR1 is LNHNV and CDR2 YYDKDF (reference sequence). CDR3 length: 15 amino acids. CDR3 sequence (DNA): TGTGCCACCAGCGGCCGATACAGGGTCCCCTATGGCTACACCTTC. As protein: CATSGRYRVPYGYTF.

As DNA, the CDR3 is TGTGCCAGCAGCTTCCACTCCACAGATACGCAGTATTTT. Translating it yields CASSFHSTDTQYF. The rearrangement uses TRBV7-3 and TRBJ2-3; unclear D gene. Germline assignment: CDR1 SGHTA and CDR2 FQGTGA. This CDR3 contains 13 residues. The ends were cut back, 3 bases at V and 2 bases at J, with 6 bases in the middle. The full variable domain, its missing parts supplied by reference TRBV7-3 and TRBJ2-3, is GAGVSQTPSNKVTEKGKYVELRCDPISGHTALYWYRQSLGQGPEFLIYFQGTGAADDSGLPNDRFFAVRPEGSVSTLKIQRTERGDSAVYLCASSFHSTDTQYFGPGTRLTVL.

This clonotype was seen a few times. The gene calls are TRBV27 and TRBJ1-2, with TRBD1 identical over 8 bases. Looked up from germline, CDR1 is MNHEY and CDR2 is SMNVEV (reference sequence). Trimming at V came to 8 bases and at J to 7 bases, leaving 6 bases not matched to a gene. CDR3 length: 12 residues. The CDR3 region has the DNA TGTGCCAGCCGGGACAGGTCCTCTGGCTACACCTTC. Encoded protein: CASRDRSSGYTF.

This clonotype has a handful of counts. The V call is TRBV7-3, the J call TRBJ2-1; 13 bases agree with TRBD2. The length of the CDR3 is 14 residues. V was clipped by 4 bases and J by 10 bases; unmatched bases: 4. CDR1 and CDR2 from the germline V gene are SGHTA and FQGTGA. The CDR3 loop is CASSSGTSGAEQFF. The CDR3 nucleotides are TGTGCCAGCAGCTCGGGGACTAGCGGGGCCGAGCAGTTCTTC.

This clonotype was recorded many times. The V and J genes are TRBV24-1 and TRBJ2-7, with 7 bases matching TRBD2. The CDR3 consists of 17 residues. Trimming cost V 7 bases and J 2 bases; bases outside gene matches: 16. Germline values: CDR1 KGHDR, CDR2 SFDVKD. In DNA, the CDR3 is TGTGCCACCAGCCCAGGTCAGGCGCGCGGGAGAGCCTACGAGCAGTACTTC. Residues: CATSPGQARGRAYEQYF.

This clonotype occurred a few times. The chain joins TRBV20-1 to TRBJ1-1, with a weak D call TRBD1 (6 bases). Germline-derived CDR1 and CDR2 are DFQATT and SNEGSKA (reference sequence). The CDR3 is made up of 16 amino acids. Trimming pared 6 bases from V and 0 bases from J, leaving 20 bases between. This chain's CDR3 is CSARGGGGPLNTEAFF. Written as DNA, the CDR3 is TGCAGTGCCCGAGGAGGAGGGGGACCCTTGAACACTGAAGCTTTCTTT.